The present entry profiles one T cell receptor (beta chain) with its context. What it binds is unknown. Germline V gene sequence: CDR1 SQVTM, CDR2 ANQGSEA. Trimming took 0 bases from V and 1 from J, leaving 17 bases between them. The CDR3 is 17 amino acids. Using quantitative 5'-RACE with molecular barcodes, the authors made TCR beta libraries. TCRdb processed the 5' RACE reads anew with MiXCR; each CDR3 protein has one entry. The data show more than 200,000 distinct CDR3 sequences, 20% to 30% seen once. This sample was included in a study of CD8 T cells in ankylosing spondylitis. General observations from the study: A TCR beta motif of roughly eight highly homologous variants appeared characteristic of ankylosing spondylitis blood. Earlier authors reported some of these motif variants in reactive arthritis synovial fluid and blood. Reportedly, matched ankylosing spondylitis synovial fluid was significantly enriched for disease-linked clones.

Sequenced material: blood, either unsorted or a sorted T cell fraction (not recorded which). The sequence was obtained from a male donor with ankylosing spondylitis or in good health (not recorded which). This chain connects TRBV29-1 to TRBJ2-3; the D gene is possibly TRBD1 (5 bases). CDR3 in amino acids: CSVEESCRVLGTDTQYF. DNA for the CDR3: TGCAGCGTTGAAGAAAGCTGCAGGGTCTTGGGCACAGATACGCAGTATTTT.